The 8 T cell receptor beta chains below come from one sample, sequenced in a study of regulatory T cells in long-lasting Graves disease. Arm-PCR of CDR3 regions and iRepertoire HTBI primers were the basis on which TCR beta libraries were built. TCRdb used MiXCR to reprocess the multiplex PCR reads, holding one entry per CDR3 protein. The sample has roughly 530,000 distinct CDR3 sequences, roughly 16% seen once. As to time point: newly diagnosed GD, antithyroid drugs for less than 3 months. From RNA extracted from PBMCs, the TCR library was made. The sample was also reused in another study, on T cells in Graves' hyperthyroidism and ophthalmopathy.

The source was peripheral blood mononuclear cells (PBMCs), collected at new diagnosis, from a patient treated with antithyroid drugs. Every receptor here comes from a woman aged 35 to 60 with Graves disease.

This clonotype was seen many times. The chain joins TRBV6-2 or TRBV6-3 to TRBJ2-7; D gene ambiguous. The germline gives CDR1 MNHEY, CDR2 SVGEGT. V gave up 6 bases and J gave up 3 bases, with 15 bases separating them. This CDR3 is 14 amino acids long. The CDR3 DNA sequence: TGTGCCAGCAGAAGGAGTGGGGTAAACTACGAGCAGTACTTC. As protein: CASRRSGVNYEQYF.

The chain links TRBV6-1 to TRBJ2-3, with D possibly being TRBD2 (6 bases). V was shortened by 10 bases and J by 0 bases, with 11 bases between the two germline ends. The CDR3 consists of 13 residues. The V gene's germline CDR1 is MNHNS and CDR2 SASEGT. The CDR3, as DNA: TGTGCCAAGCTCGGGGGTAGCACAGATACGCAGTATTTT. Its protein is CAKLGGSTDTQYF.

This clonotype came up many times. The J gene is TRBJ1-1, the V gene TRBV3-1, with TRBD1 matching over 7 bases. The CDR3 contains 14 residues. The J segment lost 4 bases and the V segment lost 3 bases, leaving 5 bases of the junction unmatched. Germline CDR1 is LGHDT and CDR2 is YNNKEL (reference sequence). DNA of the CDR3: TGTGCCAGCAGCCAGGGACAGTGGAGCACTGAAGCTTTCTTT. Amino acids: CASSQGQWSTEAFF.

The chain carries TRBV5-8 and TRBJ1-1; tentatively, D is TRBD1 (6 bases). Germline assignment: CDR1 SGHTS and CDR2 YDEGEE. The CDR3 is 10 amino acids. V was pared by 6 bases and J by 11 bases, with 11 bases between. CDR3 DNA: TGTGCCAGCACGGACAGCGGGGCTTTCTTT. Its translation is CASTDSGAFF.

The chain links TRBV7-8 to TRBJ2-5; the match to TRBD1 covers 9 bases. The V gene end was trimmed by 4 bases and the J gene end by 4 bases; junction bases not matched to a gene: 13. The CDR3 loop spans 17 amino acids. Germline V CDR1 and CDR2: SGHVS, FQNEAQ. Written as DNA, the CDR3 is TGTGCCAGCAGCTCACAGGGGGCCGGTGTGGGGGGAGAGACCCAGTACTTC. This gives the protein CASSSQGAGVGGETQYF.

This clonotype has ten or more counts. This chain joins TRBV3-1 and TRBJ2-3; either TRBD1 or TRBD2 may supply D (5 bases each). The germline V gene has CDR1 LGHDT and CDR2 YNNKEL (reference sequence). The CDR3 runs 16 residues. The V end lost 0 bases, the J end lost 4 bases, and 14 bases lay between the germline ends. CDR3 in DNA: TGTGCCAGCAGCCAAGATTTGTGGGGGAATCCAGATACGCAGTATTTT. Translated, it gives CASSQDLWGNPDTQYF.

This clonotype was detected a few times. The chain combines TRBV25-1 with TRBJ1-1; D unclear. Germline CDR1 MGHDK, CDR2 SYGVNS. The length of the CDR3 is 15 residues. V was trimmed by 1 base and J by 0 bases, leaving 9 bases between them. The CDR3 is CASSESTVMNTEAFF. The DNA of the CDR3 is TGTGCCAGCAGTGAATCGACCGTGATGAACACTGAAGCTTTCTTT.

The chain uses TRBV6-2 or TRBV6-3 and TRBJ1-1; D is ambiguous. Trimming took off 8 bases at V and 4 bases at J, with 14 bases between the two ends. Germline V gives CDR1 MNHEY, CDR2 SVGEGT. This CDR3 is 13 amino acids long. CDR3 loop: CASDSEGSTEAFF. In DNA form, the CDR3 reads TGTGCCAGCGATTCCGAGGGATCCACTGAAGCTTTCTTT.